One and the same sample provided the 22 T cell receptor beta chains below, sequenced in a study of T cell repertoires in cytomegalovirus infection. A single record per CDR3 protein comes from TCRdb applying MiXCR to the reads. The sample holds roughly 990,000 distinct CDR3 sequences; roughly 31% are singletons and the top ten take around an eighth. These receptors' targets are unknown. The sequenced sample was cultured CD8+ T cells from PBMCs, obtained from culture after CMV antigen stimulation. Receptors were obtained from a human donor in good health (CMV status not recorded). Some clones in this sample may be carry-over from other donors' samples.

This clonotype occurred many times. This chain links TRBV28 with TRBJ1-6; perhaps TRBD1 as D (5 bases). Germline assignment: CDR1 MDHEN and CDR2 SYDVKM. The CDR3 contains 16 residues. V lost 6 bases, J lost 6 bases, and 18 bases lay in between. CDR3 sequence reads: CASSPSGRAGNSPLHF. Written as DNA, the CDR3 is TGTGCCAGCAGCCCCAGCGGCAGGGCCGGTAATTCACCCCTCCACTTT.

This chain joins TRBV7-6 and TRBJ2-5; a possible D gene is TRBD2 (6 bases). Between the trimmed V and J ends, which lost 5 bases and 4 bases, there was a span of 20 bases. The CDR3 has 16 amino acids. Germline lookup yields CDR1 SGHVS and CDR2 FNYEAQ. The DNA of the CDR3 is TGTGCCAGCAGCCCGAGGACACCGCGGGGAACAGAGACCCAGTACTTC. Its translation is CASSPRTPRGTETQYF.

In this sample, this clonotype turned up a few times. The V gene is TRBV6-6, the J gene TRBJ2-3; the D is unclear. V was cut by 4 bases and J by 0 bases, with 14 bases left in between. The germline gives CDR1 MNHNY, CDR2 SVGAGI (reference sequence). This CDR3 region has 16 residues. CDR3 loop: CASSFSATTSTDTQYF. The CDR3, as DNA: TGTGCCAGCAGTTTTTCGGCAACTACTAGCACAGATACGCAGTATTTT.

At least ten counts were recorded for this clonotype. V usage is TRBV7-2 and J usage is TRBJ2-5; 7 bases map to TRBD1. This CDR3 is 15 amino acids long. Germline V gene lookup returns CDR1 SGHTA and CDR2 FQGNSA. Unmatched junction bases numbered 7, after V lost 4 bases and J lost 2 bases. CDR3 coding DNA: TGTGCCAGCAGCTCGGGACAGCGAATTCAAGAGACCCAGTACTTC. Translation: CASSSGQRIQETQYF.

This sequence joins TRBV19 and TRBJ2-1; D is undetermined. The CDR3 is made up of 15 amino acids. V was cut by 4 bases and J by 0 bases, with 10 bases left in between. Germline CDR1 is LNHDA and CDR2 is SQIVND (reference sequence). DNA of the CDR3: TGTGCCAGTAGTACCCTTTACAGCTCCTACAATGAGCAGTTCTTC. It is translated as CASSTLYSSYNEQFF.

The CDR3 nucleotides read TGTGCCAGCAGTTACTCCCCCGGACAAACCTATGGCTACACCTTC. Protein product: CASSYSPGQTYGYTF. V gene TRBV6-5 combines with J gene TRBJ1-2; D might be TRBD1 (5 bases). Germline loops: CDR1 MNHEY, CDR2 SVGAGI. The CDR3 runs 15 residues. Trimming pared 0 bases from V and 4 bases from J, leaving 12 bases between.

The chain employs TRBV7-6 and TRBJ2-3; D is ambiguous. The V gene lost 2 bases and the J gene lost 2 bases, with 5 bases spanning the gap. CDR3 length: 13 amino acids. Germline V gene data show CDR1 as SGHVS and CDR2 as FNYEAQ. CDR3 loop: CASSLPYTDTQYF. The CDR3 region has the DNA TGTGCCAGCAGCTTACCCTACACAGATACGCAGTATTTT.

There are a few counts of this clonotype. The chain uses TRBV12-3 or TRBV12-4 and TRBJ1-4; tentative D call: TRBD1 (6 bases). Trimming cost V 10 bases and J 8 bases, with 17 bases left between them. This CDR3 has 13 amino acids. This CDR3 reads CAIGAPTGEKLFF. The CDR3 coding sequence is TGTGCCATTGGGGCCCCTACAGGGGAAAAACTGTTTTTT.

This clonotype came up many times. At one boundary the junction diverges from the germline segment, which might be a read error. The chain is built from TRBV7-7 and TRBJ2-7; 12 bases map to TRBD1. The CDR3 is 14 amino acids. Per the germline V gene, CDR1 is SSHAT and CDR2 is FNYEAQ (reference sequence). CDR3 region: CASSPGQGAREQYF. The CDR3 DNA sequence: TGTGCTAGCAGCCCGGGACAGGGGGCAAGAGAGCAGTACTTC.

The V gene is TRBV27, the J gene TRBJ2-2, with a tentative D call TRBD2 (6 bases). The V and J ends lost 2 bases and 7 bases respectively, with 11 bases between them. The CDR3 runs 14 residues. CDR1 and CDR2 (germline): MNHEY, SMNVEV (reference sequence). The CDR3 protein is CASSLTSKIGELFF. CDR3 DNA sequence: TGTGCCAGCAGTTTAACTAGCAAAATCGGGGAGCTGTTTTTT.

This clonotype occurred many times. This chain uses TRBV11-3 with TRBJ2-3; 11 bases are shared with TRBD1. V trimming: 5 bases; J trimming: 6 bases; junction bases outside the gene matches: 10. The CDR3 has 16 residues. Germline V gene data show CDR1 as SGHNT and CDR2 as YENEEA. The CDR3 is CASSLRTGGAMDTQYF. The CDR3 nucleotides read TGTGCCAGCAGCCTTCGGACAGGGGGCGCAATGGATACGCAGTATTTT. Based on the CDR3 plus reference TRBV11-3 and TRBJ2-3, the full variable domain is EAGVVQSPRYKIIEKKQPVAFWCNPISGHNTLYWYLQNLGQGPELLIRYENEEAVDDSQLPKDRFSAERLKGVDSTLKIQPAELGDSAVYLCASSLRTGGAMDTQYFGPGTRLTVL.

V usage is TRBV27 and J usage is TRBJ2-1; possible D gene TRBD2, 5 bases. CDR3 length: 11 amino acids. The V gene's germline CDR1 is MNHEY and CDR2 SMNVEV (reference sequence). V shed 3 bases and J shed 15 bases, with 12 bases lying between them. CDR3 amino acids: CASSFGWERFF. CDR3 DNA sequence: TGTGCCAGCAGTTTTGGCTGGGAGAGGTTCTTC.

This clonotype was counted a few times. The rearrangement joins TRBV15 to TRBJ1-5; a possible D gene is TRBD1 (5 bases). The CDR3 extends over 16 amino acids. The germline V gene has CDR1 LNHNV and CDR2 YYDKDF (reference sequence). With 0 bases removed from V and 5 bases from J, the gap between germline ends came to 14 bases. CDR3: CATSRDVGGYDQPQHF. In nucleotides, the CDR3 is TGTGCCACCAGCAGAGATGTTGGGGGGTATGATCAGCCCCAGCATTTT.

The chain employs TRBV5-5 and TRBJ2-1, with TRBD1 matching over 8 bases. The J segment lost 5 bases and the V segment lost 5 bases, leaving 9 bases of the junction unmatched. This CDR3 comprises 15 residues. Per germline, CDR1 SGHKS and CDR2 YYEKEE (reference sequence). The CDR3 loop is CASSSRGQVNNEQFF. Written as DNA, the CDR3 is TGTGCCAGCAGTTCCCGGGGACAGGTGAACAATGAGCAGTTCTTC. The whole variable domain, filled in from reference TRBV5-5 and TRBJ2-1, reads DAGVTQSPTHLIKTRGQQVTLRCSPISGHKSVSWYQQVLGQGPQFIFQYYEKEERGRGNFPDRFSARQFPNYSSELNVNALLLGDSALYLCASSSRGQVNNEQFFGPGTRLTVL.

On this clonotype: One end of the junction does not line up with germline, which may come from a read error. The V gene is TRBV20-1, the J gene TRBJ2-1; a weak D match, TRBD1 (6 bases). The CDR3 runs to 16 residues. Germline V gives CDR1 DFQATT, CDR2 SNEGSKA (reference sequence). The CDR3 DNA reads TGCGGTGCTAGGAAGACAGGTTATGGCTCCTACAATGAGCAGTTCTTC. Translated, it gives CGARKTGYGSYNEQFF.

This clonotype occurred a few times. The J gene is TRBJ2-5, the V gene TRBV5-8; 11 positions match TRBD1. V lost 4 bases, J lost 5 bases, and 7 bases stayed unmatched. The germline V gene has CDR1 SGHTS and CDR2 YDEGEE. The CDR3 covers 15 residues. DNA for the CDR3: TGTGCCAGCAGCCCGGGACAGGGGGACGGGGAGACCCAGTACTTC. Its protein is CASSPGQGDGETQYF.

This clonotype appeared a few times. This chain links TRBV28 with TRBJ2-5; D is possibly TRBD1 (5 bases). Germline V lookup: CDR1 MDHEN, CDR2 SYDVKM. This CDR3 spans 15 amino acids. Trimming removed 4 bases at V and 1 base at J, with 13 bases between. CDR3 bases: TGTGCCAGCAGTTATGACAGTTACCTCCAAGAGACCCAGTACTTC. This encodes CASSYDSYLQETQYF. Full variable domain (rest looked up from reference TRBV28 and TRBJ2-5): DVKVTQSSRYLVKRTGEKVFLECVQDMDHENMFWYRQDPGLGLRLIYFSYDVKMKEKGDIPEGYSVSREKKERFSLILESASTNQTSMYLCASSYDSYLQETQYFGPGTRLLVL.

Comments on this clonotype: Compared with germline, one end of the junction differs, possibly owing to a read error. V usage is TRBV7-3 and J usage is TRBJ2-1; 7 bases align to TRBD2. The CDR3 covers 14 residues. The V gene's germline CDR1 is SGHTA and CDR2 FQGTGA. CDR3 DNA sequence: TGTACCAGCAGCCAACCGGGGGGAGTCAATGAGCAGTTCTTC. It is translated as CTSSQPGGVNEQFF.

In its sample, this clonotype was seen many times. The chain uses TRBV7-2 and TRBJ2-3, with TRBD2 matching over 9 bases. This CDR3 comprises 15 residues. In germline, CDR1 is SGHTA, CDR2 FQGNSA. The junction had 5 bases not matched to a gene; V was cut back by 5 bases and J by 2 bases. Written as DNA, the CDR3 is TGTGCCAGCAGCCATCTAGCGGGGTCCACAGATACGCAGTATTTT. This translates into CASSHLAGSTDTQYF.

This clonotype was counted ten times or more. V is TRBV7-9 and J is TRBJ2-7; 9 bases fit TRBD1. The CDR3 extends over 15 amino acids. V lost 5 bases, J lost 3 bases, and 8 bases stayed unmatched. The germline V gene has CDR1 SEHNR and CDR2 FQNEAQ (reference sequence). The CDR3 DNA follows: TGTGCCAGCAGCGATACCGGGACAGGGAGCTACGAGCAGTACTTC. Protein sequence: CASSDTGTGSYEQYF.

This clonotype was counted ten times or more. The CDR3 region is CASSLGQGRYNEQFF. CDR3 DNA sequence: TGTGCCAGCAGCTTGGGACAGGGGAGGTACAATGAGCAGTTCTTC. The chain recombines TRBV12-3 or TRBV12-4 with TRBJ2-1; 10 nucleotides line up with TRBD1. V gave up 6 bases and J gave up 4 bases; unmatched junction bases: 6. This CDR3 has 15 residues.

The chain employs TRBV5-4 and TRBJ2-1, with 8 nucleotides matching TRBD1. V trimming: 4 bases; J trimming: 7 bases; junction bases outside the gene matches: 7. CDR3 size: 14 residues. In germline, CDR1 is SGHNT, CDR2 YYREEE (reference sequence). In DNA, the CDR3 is TGTGCCAGCAGCCATGGACAGGGTGAGAATGAGCAGTTCTTC. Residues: CASSHGQGENEQFF.